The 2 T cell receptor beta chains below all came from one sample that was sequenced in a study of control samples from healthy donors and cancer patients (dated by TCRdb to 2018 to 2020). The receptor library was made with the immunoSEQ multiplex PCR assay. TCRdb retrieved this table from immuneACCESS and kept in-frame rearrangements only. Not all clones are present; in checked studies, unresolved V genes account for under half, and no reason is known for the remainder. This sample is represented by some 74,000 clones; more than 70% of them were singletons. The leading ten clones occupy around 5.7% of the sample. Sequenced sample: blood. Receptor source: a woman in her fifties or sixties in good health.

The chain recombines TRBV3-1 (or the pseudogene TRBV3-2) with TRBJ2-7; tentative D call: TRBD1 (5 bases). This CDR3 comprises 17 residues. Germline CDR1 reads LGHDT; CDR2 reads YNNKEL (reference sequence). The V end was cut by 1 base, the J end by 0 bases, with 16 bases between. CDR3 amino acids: CASSQVRTGDFSYEQYF. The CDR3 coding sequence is TGTGCCAGCAGCCAAGTAAGAACAGGCGATTTCTCCTACGAGCAGTACTTC.

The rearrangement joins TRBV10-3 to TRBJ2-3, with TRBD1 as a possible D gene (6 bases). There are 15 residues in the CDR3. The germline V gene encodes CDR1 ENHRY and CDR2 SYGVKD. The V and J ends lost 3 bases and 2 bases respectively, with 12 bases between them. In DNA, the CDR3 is TGTGCCATCAGTGAAGTGGGGGCAGACACAGATACGCAGTATTTT. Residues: CAISEVGADTDTQYF.